The clone carrying this TCR beta chain was picked up many times. Its antigen is unknown. Using a J-beta primer mix together with a sample-barcoded 5' primer, a second PCR was run for about 7 to 12 cycles. TCRdb ran MiXCR on the 5' RACE reads and lists one entry per CDR3 protein. The sample lists hundreds of thousands of distinct CDR3 sequences, approximately 30% seen once, with about 15% in the top ten. This sample is part of a study of blood T cells in healthy people across ages. Study details: Every two T cells gave about one barcoded beta molecule via template switching.

CDR1 LGHNA and CDR2 YNFKEQ come from the germline V gene. This CDR3 comprises 14 residues. Trimming took 8 bases from V and 1 from J; bases not matched to a gene: 7. Overall study results and limits: No one knew whether donors had CMV, which possibly confounded expanded clonotype changes.

The receptor was derived from a woman older than 75 in good health. The chain couples TRBV4-2 to TRBJ2-5; 7 nucleotides agree with TRBD1. The sample was blood. CDR3 protein: CASGRTGLQETQYF. The CDR3 DNA reads TGTGCCAGCGGGCGGACAGGCCTCCAAGAGACCCAGTACTTC.